Each of the 21 T cell receptor beta chains below was sequenced from the same sample in a study of blood T cells in healthy people across ages. The use of a sample-barcoded 5' primer and a J-beta primer mix characterized a second PCR of roughly 7 to 11 cycles. TCRdb passed the 5' RACE reads through MiXCR, listing each CDR3 protein once. There are 550,000 to 700,000 distinct CDR3 sequences in the sample; roughly 28% occur only once, and around 20% lies in the top ten. Source material: blood. Receptors originate from a woman in her sixties or seventies in good health.

J is TRBJ1-3 and V is TRBV27, with D perhaps matching TRBD1 (5 bases). Germline CDR1 and CDR2: MNHEY and SMNVEV (reference sequence). The length of the CDR3 is 15 residues. The V end lost 5 bases, the J end lost 0 bases, and 11 bases lay between the germline ends. The CDR3 DNA is TGTGCCAGCAGTGGAACAGGTTACTCTGGAAACACCATATATTTT. Amino acids: CASSGTGYSGNTIYF.

The sample holds a few counts of this clonotype. The genes are TRBV29-1 and TRBJ1-1, with 10 bases matching TRBD1. Unmatched junction bases numbered 3, after V lost 4 bases and J lost 1 base. The CDR3 loop spans 14 amino acids. Per the germline V gene, CDR1 is SQVTM and CDR2 is ANQGSEA. In DNA, the CDR3 is TGCAGCGTTGGCCGGACAGGGGGGAACACTGAAGCTTTCTTT. It codes for CSVGRTGGNTEAFF.

This clonotype showed up just a few times. This chain links TRBV7-2 with TRBJ2-7, with 7 bases fitting TRBD1. CDR1 SGHTA and CDR2 FQGNSA come from the germline V gene. The CDR3 is 14 amino acids. V gave up 5 bases and J gave up 2 bases; unmatched junction bases: 6. CDR3 in DNA: TGTGCCAGCAGCACGGACAGGAGCACCTACGAGCAGTACTTC. It yields the protein CASSTDRSTYEQYF.

The chain uses TRBV20-1 and TRBJ2-1; possible D gene TRBD2, 6 bases. The V gene lost 0 bases and the J gene lost 5 bases, with 11 bases spanning the gap. There are 14 residues in the CDR3. The germline CDR1 and CDR2 sequences are DFQATT and SNEGSKA (reference sequence). The CDR3 region has the DNA TGCAGTGCTAGAGAGAGCGGGTCCCACAATGAGCAGTTCTTC. This sequence encodes CSARESGSHNEQFF.

A few counts support this clonotype. This chain joins TRBV4-3 and TRBJ2-3, with 9 positions matching TRBD2. Germline CDR1 reads LGHNA; CDR2 reads YSLEER. The CDR3 totals 17 residues. V lost 3 bases to trimming and J lost 3 bases; unmatched junction nucleotides: 10. The CDR3 region has the DNA TGCGCCAGCAGCCAGAGCGCCGGACTAGCGAGGACAGATACGCAGTATTTT. Its protein product is CASSQSAGLARTDTQYF.

This chain links TRBV6-6 with TRBJ2-7; D is unclear. The CDR3 runs to 10 residues. Trimming cost V 2 bases and J 7 bases, with 3 bases left between them. Germline values: CDR1 MNHNY, CDR2 SVGAGI (reference sequence). In DNA, the CDR3 is TGTGCCAGCAGTTACGGGGAGCAGTACTTC. This gives the protein CASSYGEQYF.

The chain has TRBV7-2 and TRBJ2-7; 10 nucleotides line up with TRBD2. The junction had 1 base not matched to a gene; V was cut back by 5 bases and J by 3 bases. From germline, CDR1 is SGHTA and CDR2 FQGNSA. This CDR3 contains 13 residues. CDR3 amino acids: CASSPSGGYEQYF. CDR3 nucleotides: TGTGCCAGCAGCCCTAGCGGGGGCTACGAGCAGTACTTC.

The V and J genes are TRBV6-5 and TRBJ2-3; 9 bases align to TRBD2. The germline gives CDR1 MNHEY, CDR2 SVGAGI. The CDR3 length is 19 residues. Trimming removed 4 bases from V and 2 bases from J; junction bases left unmatched: 16. For the CDR3, the DNA is TGTGCCAGCAGTTCAGGGACTAGCTCTCACCGGCCGTTCACAGATACGCAGTATTTT. It translates to CASSSGTSSHRPFTDTQYF.

V is TRBV5-1 and J is TRBJ2-7, with D uncertain. The CDR3 loop spans 14 amino acids. In germline, CDR1 is SGHRS, CDR2 YFSETQ. The ends were cut back, 0 bases at V and 4 bases at J, with 11 bases in the middle. CDR3 residues: CASSLEGNGYEQYF. The CDR3 coding sequence is TGCGCCAGCAGCTTGGAAGGGAACGGTTACGAGCAGTACTTC.

The chain is built from TRBV5-1 and TRBJ2-5, with D possibly matching TRBD2 (5 bases). The J call may be in error: the DNA end matches TRBJ2-1 better. The germline V gene has CDR1 SGHRS and CDR2 YFSETQ. The CDR3 runs 14 residues. CDR3 nucleotide sequence: TGCGCCAGCAGCTTGCACCGGCTAGCCAATGAGCAGTTCTTC. Translated: CASSLHRLANEQFF.

This clonotype was detected only a few times. The rearrangement joins TRBV28 to TRBJ2-5; D is unclear. V lost 4 bases to trimming and J lost 5 bases, with 8 bases between them. Germline CDR1 reads MDHEN; CDR2 reads SYDVKM. CDR3 length: 12 residues. The CDR3: CASSSAVETQYF. The CDR3 nucleotides read TGTGCCAGCAGTTCCGCCGTGGAGACCCAGTACTTC.

In its sample, this clonotype was seen a few times. The chain is built from TRBV3-1 and TRBJ2-5; D is uncertain. The closer fit of TRBJ2-1 to the DNA end suggests the J call may be wrong. The CDR3 has 14 amino acids. The germline V gene encodes CDR1 LGHDT and CDR2 YNNKEL (reference sequence). CDR3 protein: CASSHPGPNNEQFF. Here the CDR3 DNA reads TGTGCCAGCAGCCATCCCGGGCCCAACAATGAGCAGTTCTTC.

In this sample, this clonotype turned up a few times. CDR3 bases: TGTGCCAGCAGCTACCTGGATTATTCCTACGAGCAGTACTTC. Its protein is CASSYLDYSYEQYF. The J gene is TRBJ2-5, the V gene TRBV6-2 or TRBV6-3; D gene ambiguous. The DNA matches TRBJ2-7 better at its end, which makes the J call doubtful. The CDR3 runs to 14 residues. Germline values: CDR1 MNHEY, CDR2 SVGEGT.

This chain uses TRBV5-1 with TRBJ2-7; D is unclear. Trimming left V 0 bases short and J 7 bases short, with 17 bases between. The CDR3 has 15 residues. Germline-derived CDR1 and CDR2 are SGHRS and YFSETQ. The CDR3: CASSLEFSGLGEQYF. DNA for the CDR3: TGCGCCAGCAGCTTGGAGTTCTCCGGCCTGGGGGAGCAGTACTTC.

This clonotype was detected a few times. The chain recombines TRBV24-1 with TRBJ1-2, with D unresolved. The CDR3 has 13 residues. Trimming left V 4 bases short and J 8 bases short, with 13 bases between. Germline-derived CDR1 and CDR2 are KGHDR and SFDVKD. The CDR3 reads CATSDRPFGGYTF. The DNA for the CDR3 is TGTGCCACCAGTGACAGACCCTTTGGCGGCTACACCTTC.

This chain links TRBV27 with TRBJ1-1; D remains ambiguous. Germline values: CDR1 MNHEY, CDR2 SMNVEV (reference sequence). The CDR3 length is 16 residues. Trimming cost V 3 bases and J 0 bases, with 14 bases left between them. CDR3 region: CASSFAFGRVNTEAFF. The CDR3 DNA follows: TGTGCCAGCAGTTTCGCGTTCGGTAGGGTGAACACTGAAGCTTTCTTT.

This clonotype has just a few counts. The chain joins TRBV20-1 to TRBJ1-5, with D possibly TRBD1 on 5 matching bases. The germline V and J ends were trimmed by 1 base and 6 bases, with 13 bases remaining between them. CDR3 size: 14 residues. CDR1 is DFQATT, CDR2 SNEGSKA, per germline (reference sequence). The CDR3 protein is CSARVRGSSQPQHF. The DNA for the CDR3 is TGCAGTGCTAGAGTAAGGGGCTCGAGTCAGCCCCAGCATTTT.

The chain employs TRBV20-1 and TRBJ1-4, with TRBD1 matching 10 bases. Germline CDR1 is DFQATT and CDR2 is SNEGSKA (reference sequence). V shed 7 bases and J 6 bases; nucleotides not matched to a gene: 5. This CDR3 is built from 13 residues. CDR3 DNA sequence: TGCAGTGTCCCGGGACAGGGGTATGAAAAACTGTTTTTT. Translated, it gives CSVPGQGYEKLFF.

This clonotype was picked up a small number of times. This rearrangement joins TRBV24-1 to TRBJ2-2; D not resolved. Germline CDR1 and CDR2: KGHDR and SFDVKD. The germline V and J ends were trimmed by 5 bases and 5 bases, with 11 bases remaining between them. The CDR3 extends over 14 amino acids. The CDR3 DNA sequence: TGTGCCACCAGTGGGGGTCACTTAACCGGGGAGCTGTTTTTT. Amino acid sequence: CATSGGHLTGELFF.

The CDR3 loop reads CSVSRQGANIQYF. In DNA form, the CDR3 reads TGCAGCGTTAGCCGACAGGGGGCGAACATTCAGTACTTC. The gene calls are TRBV29-1 and TRBJ2-4, with TRBD1 matching over 10 bases. From germline, CDR1 is SQVTM and CDR2 ANQGSEA. This CDR3 comprises 13 residues. With V trimmed by 5 bases and J by 7 bases, 5 bases remained unmatched.

The chain couples TRBV5-1 to TRBJ2-1; 7 bases line up with TRBD1. The CDR3 runs to 18 residues. Trimming cost V 7 bases and J 5 bases; bases outside gene matches: 21. The germline CDR1 and CDR2 sequences are SGHRS and YFSETQ. The CDR3 coding sequence is TGCGCCAGCGCCGCAGGGGTATTGGGCAGGGGGTTAAACAATGAGCAGTTCTTC. Protein: CASAAGVLGRGLNNEQFF.